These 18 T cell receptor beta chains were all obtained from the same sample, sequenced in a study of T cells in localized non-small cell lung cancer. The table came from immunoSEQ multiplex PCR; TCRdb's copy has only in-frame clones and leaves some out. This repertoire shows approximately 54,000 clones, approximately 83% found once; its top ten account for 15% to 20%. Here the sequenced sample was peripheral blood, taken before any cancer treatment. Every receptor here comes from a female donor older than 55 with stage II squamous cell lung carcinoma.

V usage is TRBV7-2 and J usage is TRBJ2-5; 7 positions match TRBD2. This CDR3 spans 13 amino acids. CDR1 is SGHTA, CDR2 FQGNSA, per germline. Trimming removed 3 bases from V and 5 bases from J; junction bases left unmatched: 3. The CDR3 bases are TGTGCCAGCAGCTTCGGGAGGCGGGAGACCCAGTACTTC. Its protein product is CASSFGRRETQYF.

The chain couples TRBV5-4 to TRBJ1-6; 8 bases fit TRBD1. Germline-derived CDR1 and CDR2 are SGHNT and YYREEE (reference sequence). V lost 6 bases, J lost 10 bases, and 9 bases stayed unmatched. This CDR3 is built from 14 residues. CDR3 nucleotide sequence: TGTGCCAGCAAGCGACAGGGGATACAATCACCCCTCCACTTT. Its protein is CASKRQGIQSPLHF. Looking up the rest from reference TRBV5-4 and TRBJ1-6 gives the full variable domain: ETGVTQSPTHLIKTRGQQVTLRCSSQSGHNTVSWYQQALGQGPQFIFQYYREEENGRGNFPPRFSGLQFPNYSSELNVNALELDDSALYLCASKRQGIQSPLHFGNGTRLTVT.

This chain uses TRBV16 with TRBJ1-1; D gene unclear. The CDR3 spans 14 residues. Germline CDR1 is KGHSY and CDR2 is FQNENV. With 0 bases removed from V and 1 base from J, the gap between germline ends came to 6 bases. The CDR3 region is CASSQSGWNTEAFF. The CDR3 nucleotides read TGTGCCAGCAGCCAATCAGGGTGGAACACTGAAGCTTTCTTT.

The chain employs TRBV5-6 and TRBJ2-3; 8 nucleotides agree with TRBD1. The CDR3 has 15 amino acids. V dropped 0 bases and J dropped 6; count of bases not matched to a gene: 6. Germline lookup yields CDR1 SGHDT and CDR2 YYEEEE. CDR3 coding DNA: TGTGCCAGCAGCTTGGTGCAGGGGGCAGGGGATACGCAGTATTTT. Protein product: CASSLVQGAGDTQYF.

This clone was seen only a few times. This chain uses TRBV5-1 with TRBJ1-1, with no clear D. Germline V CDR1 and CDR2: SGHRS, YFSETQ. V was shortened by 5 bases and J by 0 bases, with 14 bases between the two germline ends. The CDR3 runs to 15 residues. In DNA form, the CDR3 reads TGCGCCAGCAGGGCCCGAGATAGTATGAACACTGAAGCTTTCTTT. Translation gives CASRARDSMNTEAFF.

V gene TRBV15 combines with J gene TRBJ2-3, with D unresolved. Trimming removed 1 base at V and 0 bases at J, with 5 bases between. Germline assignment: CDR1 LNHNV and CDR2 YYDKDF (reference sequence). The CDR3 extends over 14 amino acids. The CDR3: CATSRAVSTDTQYF. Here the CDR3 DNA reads TGTGCCACCAGCAGAGCGGTTAGCACAGATACGCAGTATTTT.

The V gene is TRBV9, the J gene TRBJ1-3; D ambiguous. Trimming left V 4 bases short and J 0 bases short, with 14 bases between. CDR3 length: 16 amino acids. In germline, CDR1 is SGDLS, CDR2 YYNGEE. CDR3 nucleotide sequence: TGTGCCAGCAGCCAGATCATGGAAGGCTCTGGAAACACCATATATTTT. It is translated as CASSQIMEGSGNTIYF.

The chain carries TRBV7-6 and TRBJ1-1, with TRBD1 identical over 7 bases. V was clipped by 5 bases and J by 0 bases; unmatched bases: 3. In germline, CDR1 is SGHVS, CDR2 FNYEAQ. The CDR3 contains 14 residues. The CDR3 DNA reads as TGTGCCAGCAGCAAGGGACAGATGAACACTGAAGCTTTCTTT. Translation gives CASSKGQMNTEAFF.

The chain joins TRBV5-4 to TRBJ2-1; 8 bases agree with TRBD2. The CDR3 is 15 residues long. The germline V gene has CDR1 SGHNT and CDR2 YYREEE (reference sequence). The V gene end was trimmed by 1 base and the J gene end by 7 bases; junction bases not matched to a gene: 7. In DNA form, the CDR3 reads TGTGCCAGCAGCTTGTATACGGGGGGGCCAAATGAGCAGTTCTTC. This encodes CASSLYTGGPNEQFF.

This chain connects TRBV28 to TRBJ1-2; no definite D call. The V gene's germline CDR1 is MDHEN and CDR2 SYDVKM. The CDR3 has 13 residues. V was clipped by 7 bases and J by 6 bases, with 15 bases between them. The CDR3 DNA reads TGTGCCAGCACCCTGGCTGGGGTACATGGCTACACCTTC. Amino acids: CASTLAGVHGYTF.

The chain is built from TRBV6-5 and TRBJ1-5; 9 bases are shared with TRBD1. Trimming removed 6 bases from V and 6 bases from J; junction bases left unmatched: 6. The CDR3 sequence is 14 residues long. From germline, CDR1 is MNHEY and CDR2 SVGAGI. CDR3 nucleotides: TGTGCCAGCAGGCCTACAGGGGGCAGTCAGCCCCAGCATTTT. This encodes CASRPTGGSQPQHF.

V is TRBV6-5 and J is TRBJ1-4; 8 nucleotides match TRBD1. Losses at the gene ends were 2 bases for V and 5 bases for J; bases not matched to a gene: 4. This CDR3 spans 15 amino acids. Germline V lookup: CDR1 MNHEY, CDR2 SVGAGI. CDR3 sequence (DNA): TGTGCCAGCAGTTACGAAGGGACAGGCAATGAAAAACTGTTTTTT. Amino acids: CASSYEGTGNEKLFF.

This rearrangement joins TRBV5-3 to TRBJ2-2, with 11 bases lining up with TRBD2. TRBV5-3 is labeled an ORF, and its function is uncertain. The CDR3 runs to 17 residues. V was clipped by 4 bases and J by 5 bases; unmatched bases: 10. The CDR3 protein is CARSRVAGGPRTGELFF. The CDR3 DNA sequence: TGTGCCAGAAGCCGAGTAGCGGGGGGGCCGAGGACCGGGGAGCTGTTTTTT.

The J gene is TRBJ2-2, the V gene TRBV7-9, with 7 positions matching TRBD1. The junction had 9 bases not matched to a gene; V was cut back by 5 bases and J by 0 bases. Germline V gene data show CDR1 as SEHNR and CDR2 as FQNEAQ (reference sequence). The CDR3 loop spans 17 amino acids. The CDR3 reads CASSRVTGATNTGELFF. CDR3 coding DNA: TGTGCCAGCAGCCGAGTTACAGGGGCGACGAACACCGGGGAGCTGTTTTTT.

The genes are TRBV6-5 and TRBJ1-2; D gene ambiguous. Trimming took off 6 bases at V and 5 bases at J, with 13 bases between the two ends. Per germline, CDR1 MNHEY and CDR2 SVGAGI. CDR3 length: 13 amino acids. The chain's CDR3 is CASRLKGPYGYTF. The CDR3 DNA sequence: TGTGCCAGCAGATTAAAAGGGCCTTATGGCTACACCTTC.

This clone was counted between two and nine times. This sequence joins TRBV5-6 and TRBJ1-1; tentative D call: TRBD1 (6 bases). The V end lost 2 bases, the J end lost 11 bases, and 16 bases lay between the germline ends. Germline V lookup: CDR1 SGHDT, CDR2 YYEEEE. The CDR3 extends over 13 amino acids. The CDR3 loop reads CASSFLQGGMAFF. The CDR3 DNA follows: TGTGCCAGCAGCTTTTTACAGGGAGGTATGGCTTTCTTT.

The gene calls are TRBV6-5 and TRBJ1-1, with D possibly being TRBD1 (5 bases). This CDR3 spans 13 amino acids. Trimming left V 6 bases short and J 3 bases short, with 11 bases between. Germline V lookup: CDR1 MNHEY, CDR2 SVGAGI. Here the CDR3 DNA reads TGTGCCAGCAGACCAGGGTCCGACACTGAAGCTTTCTTT. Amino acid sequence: CASRPGSDTEAFF.

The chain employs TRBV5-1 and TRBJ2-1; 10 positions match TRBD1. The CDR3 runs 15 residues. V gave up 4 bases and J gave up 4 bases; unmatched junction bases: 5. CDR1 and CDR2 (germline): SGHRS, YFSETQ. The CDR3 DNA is TGCGCCAGCAGCCCACGACAGGGGGCATACAATGAGCAGTTCTTC. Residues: CASSPRQGAYNEQFF. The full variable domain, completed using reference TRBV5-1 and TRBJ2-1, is KAGVTQTPRYLIKTRGQQVTLSCSPISGHRSVSWYQQTPGQGLQFLFEYFSETQRNKGNFPGRFSGRQFSNSRSEMNVSTLELGDSALYLCASSPRQGAYNEQFFGPGTRLTVL.